Here is one TCR beta chain with its context. These data come from a study of blood T cell repertoires in COVID-19. Overall study context: COVID-19 samples, acute and convalescent, were from the United States, Italy and Spain.

Germline-derived CDR1 and CDR2 are LGHDT and YNNKEL (reference sequence). V lost 1 base, J lost 0 bases, and 9 bases lay in between. The CDR3 totals 15 residues. Per the authors' pipeline: Amplification with reference gene primers provided the estimates of nucleated cell counts. Profiling relied on immunoSEQ multiplex PCR, and the TCRdb table lists in-frame clones only, not all of them. Clone size and the V and J calls come from that table; the DNA yielded D and trimming. Found here are about 200,000 clones, roughly 91% of them singletons; the top ten hold approximately 4.4%. The sequence was collected from a human donor in a cohort sampled during active COVID-19. The genes are TRBV3-1 (or the pseudogene TRBV3-2) and TRBJ1-2; D not resolved. Sequencing was done on a sample of peripheral blood. This CDR3 is CASSQGAGANYGYTF. In DNA, the CDR3 is TGTGCCAGCAGCCAAGGCGCGGGCGCTAACTATGGCTACACCTTC.